This passage covers 24 T cell receptor beta chains from one sample sequenced in a study of blood T cells in healthy people across ages. Through a sample-barcoded 5' primer and a J-beta primer mix, a second PCR was run for roughly 6 to 12 cycles. Each CDR3 protein gets one entry after TCRdb re-called the 5' RACE reads with MiXCR. Of approximately 2,000,000 distinct CDR3 sequences in the sample, about two fifths are singletons; the top ten hold about 21%. Sequenced: blood. The origin of the receptors is a human donor in good health.

The gene calls are TRBV7-9 and TRBJ1-2; possible D gene TRBD1, 6 bases. Per germline, CDR1 SEHNR and CDR2 FQNEAQ (reference sequence). Trimming cost V 5 bases and J 6 bases, with 13 bases left between them. The CDR3 is made up of 13 amino acids. CDR3 region: CASSPLDSDGYTF. The CDR3 DNA reads TGTGCCAGCAGCCCATTGGACAGCGATGGCTACACCTTC.

In this sample, this clonotype turned up a few times. The chain combines TRBV29-1 with TRBJ1-1, with TRBD1 matching 7 bases. J lost 8 bases, V lost 7 bases, and 7 bases had no gene match. In germline, CDR1 is SQVTM, CDR2 ANQGSEA. This CDR3 is built from 11 residues. CDR3: CSADSTGEAFF. CDR3 nucleotides: TGCAGCGCCGACTCGACAGGGGAAGCTTTCTTT.

This chain connects TRBV20-1 to TRBJ1-2; D unclear. The CDR3 length is 13 residues. The V and J ends lost 3 bases and 1 base respectively, with 9 bases between them. Looked up from germline, CDR1 is DFQATT and CDR2 is SNEGSKA (reference sequence). CDR3 residues: CSARAEDNYGYTF. The CDR3 bases are TGCAGTGCTAGGGCAGAAGATAACTATGGCTACACCTTC.

In this sample, this clonotype turned up a few times. The V and J genes are TRBV7-6 and TRBJ2-1, with 10 nucleotides matching TRBD2. CDR3 length: 19 residues. In germline, CDR1 is SGHVS, CDR2 FNYEAQ. Germline trimming cut 2 bases from V and 0 bases from J; bases unmatched to any gene: 10. The CDR3, as DNA: TGTGCCAGCAGCTTACTAGCGGGGGAAGTTTGGGACTCCTACAATGAGCAGTTCTTC. It specifies CASSLLAGEVWDSYNEQFF.

This chain joins TRBV13 and TRBJ2-1; D not resolved. The V and J ends lost 1 base and 8 bases respectively, with 12 bases between them. The CDR3 totals 14 residues. In germline, CDR1 is PRHDT, CDR2 FYEKMQ (reference sequence). Here the CDR3 reads CASSLAGVFYEQFF. CDR3 DNA sequence: TGTGCCAGCAGCTTAGCCGGTGTTTTTTATGAGCAGTTCTTC.

This clonotype was seen just once. One end of the junction is discordant with germline, which a read error may explain. J is TRBJ1-4 and V is TRBV7-9, with 7 bases lining up with TRBD1. This CDR3 is 15 amino acids long. Germline V gene sequence: CDR1 SEHNR, CDR2 FQNEAQ (reference sequence). CDR3 sequence: CASSFRGMVDEKRFF. The CDR3 bases are TGTGCCAGCAGCTTCAGGGGGATGGTAGATGAAAAACGGTTTTTT.

The chain couples TRBV18 to TRBJ2-5, with D tentatively TRBD1 (5 bases). This CDR3 has 13 amino acids. V was shortened by 0 bases and J by 11 bases, with 13 bases between the two germline ends. Germline V CDR1 and CDR2: KGHSH, LQKENI. CDR3 amino acids: CASSPPGQVEQYF. The CDR3 nucleotides read TGTGCCAGCTCACCACCGGGGCAGGTGGAGCAGTACTTC.

This clonotype turned up a few times. The CDR3 region is CASSSSRGTNEKLFF. CDR3 nucleotides: TGTGCCAGCAGCTCTTCCCGGGGGACTAATGAAAAACTGTTTTTT. The chain joins TRBV12-3 or TRBV12-4 to TRBJ1-4; D possibly corresponds to TRBD1 (5 bases). Deletions cut 6 bases from V and 2 bases from J, with 13 bases between. This CDR3 has 15 amino acids.

CDR3 sequence: CSVLGYGQGNTEAFF. The CDR3 DNA follows: TGCAGCGTTTTGGGTTACGGACAGGGGAACACTGAAGCTTTCTTT. The chain uses TRBV29-1 and TRBJ1-1; 8 positions agree with TRBD1. Germline V gene lookup returns CDR1 SQVTM and CDR2 ANQGSEA. The ends lost 5 bases at V and 1 base at J; junction bases unmatched: 9. This CDR3 is built from 15 residues.

The rearrangement uses TRBV6-5 and TRBJ2-7; perhaps TRBD1 as D (6 bases). Germline lookup yields CDR1 MNHEY and CDR2 SVGAGI. The CDR3 has 13 amino acids. V lost 10 bases, J lost 2 bases, and 15 bases lay in between. In nucleotides, the CDR3 is TGTGCCAACAGACAGGCAGGTACCTACGAGCAGTACTTC. It is translated as CANRQAGTYEQYF.

In its sample, this clonotype was seen many times. The chain recombines TRBV29-1 with TRBJ2-5; D might be TRBD2 (6 bases). Germline V gene sequence: CDR1 SQVTM, CDR2 ANQGSEA. Trimming pared 6 bases from V and 2 bases from J, leaving 10 bases between. The CDR3 runs to 12 residues. The DNA for the CDR3 is TGCAGCGTCCTACGGGGGCAAGAGACCCAGTACTTC. Translation: CSVLRGQETQYF. Drawing the rest from reference TRBV29-1 and TRBJ2-5, the complete variable domain is SAVISQKPSRDICQRGTSLTIQCQVDSQVTMMFWYRQQPGQSLTLIATANQGSEATYESGFVIDKFPISRPNLTFSTLTVSNMSPEDSSIYLCSVLRGQETQYFGPGTRLLVL.

The rearrangement links TRBV7-8 to TRBJ2-7; D tentatively reads TRBD1 or TRBD2 (5 bases each). The CDR3 extends over 14 amino acids. V dropped 2 bases and J dropped 4 bases, with 12 bases sitting between them. Germline CDR1 SGHVS, CDR2 FQNEAQ. CDR3 nucleotides: TGTGCCAGCAGCTTAATCGAGGGGAATTACGAGCAGTACTTC. Amino acid sequence: CASSLIEGNYEQYF.

The chain is built from TRBV27 and TRBJ1-5; unclear D gene. Deletions cut 4 bases from V and 0 bases from J, with 13 bases between. The CDR3 is made up of 16 amino acids. Looked up from germline, CDR1 is MNHEY and CDR2 is SMNVEV (reference sequence). CDR3 sequence: CASSSSAGGSNQPQHF. The CDR3 DNA is TGTGCCAGCAGTTCAAGTGCAGGAGGTAGCAATCAGCCCCAGCATTTT.

This chain uses TRBV5-1 with TRBJ1-6; 8 nucleotides agree with TRBD1. V lost 0 bases and J lost 8; bases outside the gene matches: 7. This CDR3 spans 16 amino acids. Per germline, CDR1 SGHRS and CDR2 YFSETQ. CDR3 residues: CASSLGWTGTDSPLHF. In nucleotides, the CDR3 is TGCGCCAGCAGCTTGGGATGGACAGGGACGGATTCACCCCTCCACTTT.

The rearrangement links TRBV20-1 to TRBJ1-2; 8 bases are shared with TRBD1. Germline CDR1 DFQATT, CDR2 SNEGSKA (reference sequence). The length of the CDR3 is 15 residues. J lost 3 bases, V lost 4 bases, and 10 bases had no gene match. The CDR3 protein is CSANLGGTGYYGYTF. The CDR3 region has the DNA TGCAGTGCTAATTTGGGAGGGACAGGCTACTATGGCTACACCTTC.

In this sample, this clonotype turned up once. V is TRBV7-3 and J is TRBJ1-5, with a weak D call TRBD1 (5 bases). Trimming took off 0 bases at V and 11 bases at J, with 11 bases between the two ends. CDR1 is SGHTA, CDR2 FQGTGA, per germline. The CDR3 consists of 13 residues. CDR3 protein: CASSLTQGETQHF. As DNA, the CDR3 is TGTGCCAGCAGCTTAACGCAAGGGGAGACCCAGCATTTT. Combining the CDR3 with reference TRBV7-3 and TRBJ1-5 gives the whole variable domain GAGVSQTPSNKVTEKGKYVELRCDPISGHTALYWYRQSLGQGPEFLIYFQGTGAADDSGLPNDRFFAVRPEGSVSTLKIQRTERGDSAVYLCASSLTQGETQHFGDGTRLSIL.

This clonotype has just one count. V usage is TRBV14 and J usage is TRBJ2-2, with a weak D call TRBD2 (6 bases). Germline assignment: CDR1 SGHDN and CDR2 FVKESK. Deletions cut 4 bases from V and 5 bases from J, with 14 bases between. The CDR3 totals 15 residues. CDR3 sequence: CASSLGSGYTGELFF. The CDR3 nucleotides read TGTGCCAGCAGCCTCGGGAGCGGTTATACCGGGGAGCTGTTTTTT.

In its sample, this clonotype was seen a few times. This rearrangement joins TRBV7-2 to TRBJ2-1; D might be TRBD1 (5 bases). The CDR3 spans 16 residues. Trimming pared 5 bases from V and 2 bases from J, leaving 16 bases between. Per germline, CDR1 SGHTA and CDR2 FQGNSA. The CDR3 sequence is CASSRTGAGTYNEQFF. CDR3 bases: TGTGCCAGCAGCCGAACTGGGGCAGGAACCTACAATGAGCAGTTCTTC. Full variable domain (rest looked up from reference TRBV7-2 and TRBJ2-1): GAGVSQSPSNKVTEKGKDVELRCDPISGHTALYWYRQSLGQGLEFLIYFQGNSAPDKSGLPSDRFSAERTGGSVSTLTIQRTQQEDSAVYLCASSRTGAGTYNEQFFGPGTRLTVL.

This clonotype was counted a few times. The CDR3 is CASSVGRGGGTDTQYF. CDR3 bases: TGTGCCAGCAGCGTAGGGCGGGGGGGAGGAACAGATACGCAGTATTTT. The rearrangement uses TRBV9 and TRBJ2-3, with TRBD2 identical over 9 bases. The CDR3 is 16 amino acids. With V trimmed by 0 bases and J by 3 bases, 5 bases remained unmatched. Germline V gene sequence: CDR1 SGDLS, CDR2 YYNGEE.

The sample holds a few counts of this clonotype. The chain couples TRBV24-1 to TRBJ2-1, with D perhaps assigned TRBD1 or TRBD2 (5 bases each). The V and J ends lost 3 bases and 2 bases respectively, with 19 bases between them. The V gene's germline CDR1 is KGHDR and CDR2 SFDVKD. The CDR3 is made up of 18 amino acids. Written as DNA, the CDR3 is TGTGCCACCAGTGATCCCACCGTGAGGGGCTACCCCTACAATGAGCAGTTCTTC. It yields the protein CATSDPTVRGYPYNEQFF.

This clonotype was detected a few times. The J gene is TRBJ2-1, the V gene TRBV25-1; 7 bases are shared with TRBD1. The CDR3 loop spans 16 amino acids. J was trimmed by 3 bases and V by 1 base; bases with no gene match: 6. Germline CDR1 reads MGHDK; CDR2 reads SYGVNS. CDR3 DNA: TGTGCCAGCAGTGAATCAGGGGGTCGGTTCTACAATGAGCAGTTCTTC. Its protein is CASSESGGRFYNEQFF.

V gene TRBV20-1 combines with J gene TRBJ1-5; 10 positions agree with TRBD1. CDR1 and CDR2 from the germline V gene are DFQATT and SNEGSKA (reference sequence). The CDR3 contains 14 residues. V lost 4 bases, J lost 5 bases, and 5 bases stayed unmatched. The CDR3 DNA follows: TGCAGTGCTACAGACAGGGGGCCGGATCAGCCCCAGCATTTT. Its translation is CSATDRGPDQPQHF.

In its sample, this clonotype was seen many times. J is TRBJ1-2 and V is TRBV5-5; possibly TRBD1 for D (5 bases). The V gene lost 1 base and the J gene lost 4 bases, with 17 bases spanning the gap. There are 16 residues in the CDR3. Germline V gene sequence: CDR1 SGHKS, CDR2 YYEKEE (reference sequence). CDR3 DNA: TGTGCCAGCAGCTTGCAATCGGCCGGGACGGGCTATGGCTACACCTTC. Translating it yields CASSLQSAGTGYGYTF.

CDR3 region: CASSLQTSQEAFF. For the CDR3, the DNA is TGTGCCAGCAGCTTACAGACAAGCCAAGAAGCTTTCTTT. The rearrangement uses TRBV7-2 and TRBJ1-1; no clear D gene. The CDR3 has 13 amino acids. In germline, CDR1 is SGHTA, CDR2 FQGNSA. The V end was cut by 2 bases, the J end by 8 bases, with 12 bases between.